Listed below are T cell receptor beta chains from one sample, sequenced in a study of blood T cell repertoires in COVID-19. Sequencing was performed with immunoSEQ multiplex PCR; in TCRdb, only in-frame clones are kept and a portion is missing. The table includes about 76,000 clones, 75% to 90% detected once. Material: peripheral blood. These receptors were collected from a human donor in a cohort sampled during active COVID-19. CDR3s include the opening cysteine and the closing phenylalanine or tryptophan. Each record gives: clone size, V gene, D gene, J gene, CDR3 DNA, CDR3 protein. D genes are given only for firm matches. Rows may omit the clone size; those that give it use once, few, many or a size class.

size: NA; V: TRBV6-2/TRBV6-3; D: TRBD2; J: TRBJ2-3; DNA: TGTGCCAGCAGTTACGGCGATAGCGGGGGTTGTACGCAGTATTTT; CDR3: CASSYGDSGGCTQYF
size: NA; V: TRBV13; D: TRBD2; J: TRBJ2-3; DNA: TGTGCCAGCAGCTTACGAGCGGGGGGGCCTGGAGATACGCAGTATTTT; CDR3: CASSLRAGGPGDTQYF
size: NA; V: TRBV10-3; D: NA; J: TRBJ1-5; DNA: TGTGCCATCAGTGACGGGAGTCAGCCCCAGCATTTT; CDR3: CAISDGSQPQHF
size: NA; V: TRBV9; D: NA; J: TRBJ1-1; DNA: TGTGCCAGCAGCGTAGCGGGCAGGGGAGAAGCTTTCTTT; CDR3: CASSVAGRGEAFF
size: NA; V: TRBV7-6; D: TRBD1; J: TRBJ1-3; DNA: TGTGCCAGCAGCTTAGTAGTAACCGGGACAGGGTTCGGAAACACCATATATTTT; CDR3: CASSLVVTGTGFGNTIYF
size: NA; V: TRBV2; D: TRBD1; J: TRBJ2-5; DNA: TGTGCCAGCAGGGAGACAGGGGGCTTGGTGGACTTC; CDR3: CASRETGGLVDF
size: NA; V: TRBV27; D: TRBD2; J: TRBJ2-3; DNA: TGTGCCAGCAGTTGGACTAGCGGGGACTATACGCAGTATTTT; CDR3: CASSWTSGDYTQYF
size: once; V: TRBV5-1; D: TRBD1; J: TRBJ2-1; DNA: TGCGCCAGCAGCTTGGCTGACAGGGCCCTCAATGAGCAGTTCTTC; CDR3: CASSLADRALNEQFF
size: few; V: TRBV5-1; D: NA; J: TRBJ1-2; DNA: TGCGCCAGCAGCTTGGATTCGGGGGGCGATGGCTACACCTTC; CDR3: CASSLDSGGDGYTF
size: few; V: TRBV10-3; D: NA; J: TRBJ1-2; DNA: TGTGCCACCGGAACAGGGTCCTACACCTTC; CDR3: CATGTGSYTF
size: once; V: TRBV9; D: NA; J: TRBJ1-6; DNA: TGTGCCAGCAGCGTAGTCGGGACAACCAATTCACCCCTCCACTTT; CDR3: CASSVVGTTNSPLHF